This T cell receptor (beta chain) comes out of a study of cytomegalovirus exposure and HLA in healthy donors. Germline V gene lookup returns CDR1 KGHSH and CDR2 LQKENI. The CDR3 spans 17 residues. Germline trimming cut 6 bases from V and 2 bases from J; bases unmatched to any gene: 14. Findings of the study overall: The investigators catalogued 150 or so TCR beta chains as cytomegalovirus-associated. With later analysis, a missense DCLRE1C variant became linked to TCR beta V- and J-gene trimming.

The PCR had 60 Vbeta and 13 Jbeta primers. Source study methods: In a later analysis, some 80 million unique TCR beta chains included roughly 11 million shared by two or more donors. Measured with immunoSEQ multiplex PCR; TCRdb has only the in-frame clones, and not every one. V, J and clone size reflect that table, while D and trimming were determined from the DNA. There are around 200,000 clones in the sample; 65% to 90% occur only once, and around 0.3% lies in the top ten. Comment on this clone: Its antigen is unknown.

The sample consisted of PBMCs. The V gene is TRBV18, the J gene TRBJ2-5, with TRBD1 matching 8 bases. This TCR was sampled from a woman aged 25 to 45 in good health and CMV-seronegative. CDR3 in amino acids: CASSTGRPGGSQETQYF. In nucleotides, the CDR3 is TGTGCCAGCTCGACGGGTAGGCCAGGGGGCTCTCAAGAGACCCAGTACTTC.